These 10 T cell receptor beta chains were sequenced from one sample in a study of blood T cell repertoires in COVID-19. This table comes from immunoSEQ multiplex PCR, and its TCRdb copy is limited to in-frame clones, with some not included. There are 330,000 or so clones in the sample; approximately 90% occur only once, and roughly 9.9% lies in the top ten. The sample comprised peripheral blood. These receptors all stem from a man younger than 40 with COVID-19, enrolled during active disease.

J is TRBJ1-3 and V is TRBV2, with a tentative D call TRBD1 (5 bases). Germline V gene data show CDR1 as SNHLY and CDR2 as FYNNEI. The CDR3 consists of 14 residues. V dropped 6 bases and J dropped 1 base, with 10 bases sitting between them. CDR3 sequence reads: CASSFRASGNTIYF. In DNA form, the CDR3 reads TGTGCCAGCAGCTTCAGGGCGTCTGGAAACACCATATATTTT.

CDR3 sequence: CSVDPTGSQETQYF. The CDR3 DNA is TGCAGCGTGGATCCGACAGGGTCCCAAGAGACCCAGTACTTC. The V and J genes are TRBV29-1 and TRBJ2-5; 7 nucleotides agree with TRBD1. Germline V gives CDR1 SQVTM, CDR2 ANQGSEA. The V segment lost 6 bases and the J segment 1 base; nucleotides outside the gene matches: 8. There are 14 residues in the CDR3.

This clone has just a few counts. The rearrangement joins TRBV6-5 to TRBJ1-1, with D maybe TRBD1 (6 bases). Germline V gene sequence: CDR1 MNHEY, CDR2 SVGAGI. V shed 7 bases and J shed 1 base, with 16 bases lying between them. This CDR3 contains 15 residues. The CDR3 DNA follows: TGTGCCAGCACTCAAGGGGGGGCCAAGAACACTGAAGCTTTCTTT. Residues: CASTQGGAKNTEAFF.

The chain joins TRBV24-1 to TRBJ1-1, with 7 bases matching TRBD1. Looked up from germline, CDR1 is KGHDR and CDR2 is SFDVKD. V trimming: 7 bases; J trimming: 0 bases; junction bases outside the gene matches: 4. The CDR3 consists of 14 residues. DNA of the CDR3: TGTGCCACCAGCGACAGGGTCATGAACACTGAAGCTTTCTTT. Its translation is CATSDRVMNTEAFF.

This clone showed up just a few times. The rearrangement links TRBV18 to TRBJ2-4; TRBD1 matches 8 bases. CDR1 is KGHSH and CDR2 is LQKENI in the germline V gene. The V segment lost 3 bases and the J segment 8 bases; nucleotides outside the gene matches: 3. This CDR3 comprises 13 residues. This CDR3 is CASSPDRADIQYF. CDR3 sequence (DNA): TGTGCCAGCTCACCGGACAGGGCGGACATTCAGTACTTC.

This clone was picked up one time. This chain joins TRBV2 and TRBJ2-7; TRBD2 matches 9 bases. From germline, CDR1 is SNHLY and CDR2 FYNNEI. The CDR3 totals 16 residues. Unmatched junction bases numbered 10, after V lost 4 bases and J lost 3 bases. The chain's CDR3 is CASSVGWGLAYYEQYF. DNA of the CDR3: TGTGCCAGCAGTGTTGGTTGGGGACTAGCCTACTACGAGCAGTACTTC.

The CDR3 loop reads CASSVGVQGDYGYTF. In DNA form, the CDR3 reads TGTGCCAGCAGCGTAGGGGTACAAGGGGACTATGGCTACACCTTC. The chain couples TRBV9 to TRBJ1-2, with a tentative D call TRBD1 (5 bases). The V end was cut by 0 bases, the J end by 3 bases, with 12 bases between. Germline CDR1 and CDR2: SGDLS and YYNGEE. The CDR3 covers 15 residues.

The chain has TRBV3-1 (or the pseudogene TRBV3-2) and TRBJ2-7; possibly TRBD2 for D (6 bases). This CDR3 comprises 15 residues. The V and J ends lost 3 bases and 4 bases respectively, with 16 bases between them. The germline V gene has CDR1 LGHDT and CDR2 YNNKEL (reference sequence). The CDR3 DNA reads TGTGCCAGCAGCCATGGGGACTTCCGAGGGTACGAGCAGTACTTC. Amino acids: CASSHGDFRGYEQYF.

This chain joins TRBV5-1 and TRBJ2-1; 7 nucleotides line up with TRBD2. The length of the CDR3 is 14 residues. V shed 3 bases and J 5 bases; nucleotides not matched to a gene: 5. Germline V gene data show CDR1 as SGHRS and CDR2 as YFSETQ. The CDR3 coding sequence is TGCGCCAGCAGCTGGACGGGACTAAACAATGAGCAGTTCTTC. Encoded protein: CASSWTGLNNEQFF.

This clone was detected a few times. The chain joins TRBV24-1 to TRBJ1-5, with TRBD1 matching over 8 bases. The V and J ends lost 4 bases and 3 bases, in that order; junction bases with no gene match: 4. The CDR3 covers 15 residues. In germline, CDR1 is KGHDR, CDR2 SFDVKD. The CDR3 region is CATSEGTGSNQPQHF. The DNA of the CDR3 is TGTGCCACCAGTGAAGGGACAGGCTCCAATCAGCCCCAGCATTTT.